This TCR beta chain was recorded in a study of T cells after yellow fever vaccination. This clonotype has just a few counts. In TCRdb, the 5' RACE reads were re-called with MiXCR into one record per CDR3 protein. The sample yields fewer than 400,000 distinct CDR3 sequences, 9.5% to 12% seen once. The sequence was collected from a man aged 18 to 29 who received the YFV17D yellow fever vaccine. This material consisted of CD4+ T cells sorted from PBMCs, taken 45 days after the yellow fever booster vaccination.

The CDR3 spells CASSDPGLAVSYNEQFF. CDR3 in DNA: TGTGCCAGCAGCGATCCGGGACTAGCCGTTTCCTACAATGAGCAGTTCTTC. The chain uses TRBV2 and TRBJ2-1; TRBD2 agrees at 9 bases. The J segment lost 1 base and the V segment lost 6 bases, leaving 10 bases of the junction unmatched. The CDR3 spans 17 residues. CDR1 is SNHLY and CDR2 is FYNNEI in the germline V gene.